One and the same sample provided the 8 T cell receptor beta chains below, sequenced in a study of control samples from healthy donors and cancer patients. TCRdb keeps only in-frame clones here, not all; method: immunoSEQ multiplex PCR. Altogether 75,000 to 95,000 clones are present, roughly 80% being singletons, with the ten largest covering under 50%. The sample taken for sequencing was PBMCs. The origin of the receptors is a man in his 70s with lung cancer.

Worth noting for this clone: A read error may account for a junction end that differs from germline. The chain couples TRBV20-1 to TRBJ2-1, with 7 positions matching TRBD1. Germline loops: CDR1 DFQATT, CDR2 SNEGSKA (reference sequence). The CDR3 contains 9 residues. The CDR3 DNA reads as TGCAGTGCAACCGGGCAGGGGGTCTTC. It translates to CSATGQGVF.

CDR3 in amino acids: CASRKTGGQETQYF. In DNA, the CDR3 is TGTGCCAGTAGGAAGACAGGGGGGCAAGAGACCCAGTACTTC. V gene TRBV19 combines with J gene TRBJ2-5; 9 bases are shared with TRBD1. The length of the CDR3 is 14 residues. CDR1 and CDR2 (germline): LNHDA, SQIVND (reference sequence). The ends lost 6 bases at V and 2 bases at J; junction bases unmatched: 4.

This clone was seen once. V usage is TRBV10-1 and J usage is TRBJ2-2; D call uncertain. The CDR3 consists of 11 residues. V lost 4 bases and J lost 7, with 4 bases in between. Per the germline V gene, CDR1 is WNHNN and CDR2 is SYGVQD (reference sequence). CDR3 DNA sequence: TGCGCCAGCAGTGCAGGCGGGGAGCTGTTTTTT. It specifies CASSAGGELFF.

To note about this clone: Other DNA sequences of this sample code for an identical CDR3. The rearrangement joins TRBV10-1 to TRBJ1-1; D not certain. Trimming removed 2 bases at V and 1 base at J, with 2 bases between. This CDR3 has 12 amino acids. Germline V gives CDR1 WNHNN, CDR2 SYGVQD (reference sequence). The CDR3 DNA sequence: TGCGCCAGCAGTGAGGGGAACACTGAAGCTTTCTTT. This encodes CASSEGNTEAFF.

The chain recombines TRBV10-2 with TRBJ1-5; D is unresolved. The V end lost 2 bases, the J end lost 5 bases, and 7 bases lay between the germline ends. The germline V gene encodes CDR1 WSHSY and CDR2 SAAADI. The CDR3 has 13 amino acids. CDR3 nucleotide sequence: TGCGCCAGCAGTGAGATCGGGTATCAGCCCCAGCATTTT. Translating it yields CASSEIGYQPQHF.

This chain uses TRBV7-2 with TRBJ1-4; D is perhaps TRBD1 (5 bases). Germline-derived CDR1 and CDR2 are SGHTA and FQGNSA. Trimming removed 5 bases from V and 8 bases from J, with 15 bases in between. This CDR3 spans 14 amino acids. CDR3: CASSPGGAREKLFF. As DNA, the CDR3 is TGTGCCAGCAGCCCCGGAGGGGCACGAGAAAAACTGTTTTTT.

The chain couples TRBV5-6 to TRBJ1-2; 7 nucleotides line up with TRBD1. The CDR3 runs 14 residues. From germline, CDR1 is SGHDT and CDR2 YYEEEE. J gave up 2 bases and V 4 bases, and 5 bases lay outside the gene matches. The CDR3 DNA reads TGTGCCAGCAGCCGGGGACAGCCCAACTATGGCTACACCTTC. Its protein is CASSRGQPNYGYTF.

V and J are TRBV19 and TRBJ2-7; 8 nucleotides agree with TRBD2. CDR3 length equals 13 residues. Germline V gene data show CDR1 as LNHDA and CDR2 as SQIVND (reference sequence). V lost 8 bases, J lost 2 bases, and 5 bases stayed unmatched. The DNA for the CDR3 is TGTGCCAGTTCGCGGGGGGTTGCCTACGAGCAGTACTTC. Translation: CASSRGVAYEQYF.